A selection of T cell receptor beta chains follows, all from one sample in a study of blood T cell repertoires in COVID-19. Method: immunoSEQ multiplex PCR; TCRdb's copy keeps in-frame clones and lacks some. The sample comprises 80,000 to 130,000 clones, roughly nine tenths of which are singletons, and 0.85% to 1% rests with the top ten. Specimen: peripheral blood. These receptors came from a man aged 55 to 70 with acute or convalescent COVID-19. Each CDR3 is given with its conserved first and last residue. D genes are given only for firm matches. Clone size appears in some rows only: once, few, many, or a class for an expanded clone.

clone size	J gene	D gene	V gene	CDR3 DNA	CDR3 protein
-	TRBJ2-3	TRBD1	TRBV27	TGTGCCAGCAGGCCGAATTGGGACAGGGGCTCGACAGATACGCAGTATTTT	CASRPNWDRGSTDTQYF
-	TRBJ2-5	TRBD2	TRBV6-4	TGTGCCAGCAAACTTACTAGCGCCCATAACTTCCAAGAGACCCAGTACTTC	CASKLTSAHNFQETQYF
once	TRBJ2-5	-	TRBV3-1/TRBV3-2	TGTGCCAGCAGCCAATCATATTTAGAAGAGACCCAGTACTTC	CASSQSYLEETQYF
-	TRBJ2-7	TRBD1	TRBV6-2/TRBV6-3	TGTGCCAGCAGTCCCAGGGGGAAAGTACCCTACGAGCAGTACTTC	CASSPRGKVPYEQYF
-	TRBJ2-2	TRBD2	TRBV2	TGTGCCAGCAGTCTGACTTGGAGCGGGAGGGGCACCGGGGAGCTGTTTTTT	CASSLTWSGRGTGELFF
once	TRBJ1-4	TRBD1	TRBV28	TGTGCCAGCAGTTCCGGGACAGGCCGAACTAATGAAAAACTGTTTTTT	CASSSGTGRTNEKLFF
-	TRBJ2-2	-	TRBV9	TGTGCCAGCAGCGTAGCTCTCGAGCCCGGGGAGCTGTTTTTT	CASSVALEPGELFF
-	TRBJ2-1	TRBD1	TRBV24-1	TGTGCCACCAGAGGACAGGTTAGTCATGAGCAGTTCTTC	CATRGQVSHEQFF
-	TRBJ1-6	-	TRBV28	TGTGCCAGCAGCCATCCGACTAGCTTTAATTCACCCCTCCACTTT	CASSHPTSFNSPLHF
once	TRBJ1-5	TRBD1	TRBV18	TGTGCCAGCTCACCGGGACAGGGGGCTGGAAGCAATCAGCCCCAGCATTTT	CASSPGQGAGSNQPQHF
-	TRBJ2-2	-	TRBV5-1	TGCGCCAGCAGCTTAACGGGTGTCGGCACCGGGGAGCTGTTTTTT	CASSLTGVGTGELFF
-	TRBJ2-2	TRBD2	TRBV2	TGTGCCAGCAGTTGGGACTATCTGAACACCGGGGAGCTGTTTTTT	CASSWDYLNTGELFF
few	TRBJ1-1	TRBD1	TRBV7-3	TGTGCCAGCAGCGGGGGACAGGAAGCTTTCTTT	CASSGGQEAFF
-	TRBJ1-4	TRBD1	TRBV9	TGTGCCAGCAGCGTAGCTCATTCCGGGACAGGAGTAGGGAGGGAAAAACTGTTTTTT	CASSVAHSGTGVGREKLFF
-	TRBJ2-5	-	TRBV5-4	TGTGCCAGCAGCTTGGAAGGGGCCAAAAGAGGGACCCAGTACTTC	CASSLEGAKRGTQYF
-	TRBJ1-2	TRBD1	TRBV28	TGTGCCAGCAGGGAGTCAGGGGGTAACTATGGCTACACCTTC	CASRESGGNYGYTF
-	TRBJ2-3	-	TRBV29-1	TGCAGCGTTGGAGCGGGTTCCCTCACAGATACGCAGTATTTT	CSVGAGSLTDTQYF
-	TRBJ2-1	TRBD2	TRBV3-1/TRBV3-2	TGTGCCAGCAGCCACACCGGGACTAGCGGGGAAGCGCAGTTCTTC	CASSHTGTSGEAQFF
once	TRBJ2-4	TRBD2	TRBV3-1/TRBV3-2	TGTGCCAGCAGCCAAGGGTTGGGACTAGCGGGAGGGGAAGACATTCAGTACTTC	CASSQGLGLAGGEDIQYF
-	TRBJ2-3	TRBD2	TRBV9	TGTGCCAGCGGGGGACTAGCGGCACGCACAGATACGCAGTATTTT	CASGGLAARTDTQYF
-	TRBJ1-1	TRBD1	TRBV6-5	TGTGCCAGCAGTTCCCCCGGGACAGGGTCTTCTGAAGCTTTCTTT	CASSSPGTGSSEAFF